This TCR beta chain was identified during a study of preoperative IRX-2 immunotherapy in early breast cancer. The treatment was: preoperative locoregional IRX-2 cytokine immunotherapy. Patients received preoperative, locoregional IRX-2 cytokine immunotherapy in a phase Ib study. The germline V gene has CDR1 LGHNA and CDR2 YNFKEQ. The CDR3 extends over 17 amino acids. V lost 4 bases and J lost 2; bases outside the gene matches: 8. Only one count was recorded for this clone. The protocol was immunoSEQ multiplex PCR, while the TCRdb copy is restricted to in-frame clones and leaves out a portion. The sample has more than 20,000 clones, around 90% seen once.

Material: tumor tissue, obtained after IRX-2 immunotherapy. The chain combines TRBV4-2 with TRBJ1-2, with TRBD1 matching over 12 bases. This receptor was identified in a human donor with breast cancer. The CDR3 region has the DNA TGTGCCAGCAGCCCCGGGACAGGGGGCGCCGGGAACTATGGCTACACCTTC. This translates into CASSPGTGGAGNYGYTF.